This T cell receptor (beta chain) stems from a study of a mutant IDH1 vaccine in newly diagnosed glioma. On the study more broadly: Treated patients, averaging roughly 40 years, were around 62% male and approximately 38% female. Notes on the study in general: Pseudoprogression looked unconnected to shifts in top peripheral T cell clonotypes. It was just under 95% of patients that developed vaccine-induced immune responses.

Regarding time point: week 11, during vaccination. The study gave 300 ug of mutant IDH1 20-mer peptide per vaccine dose, with topical imiquimod. TCRdb keeps only in-frame clones here, not all; method: immunoSEQ multiplex PCR. Seen here are some 60,000 clones, under 85% observed once, and the top ten hold 3% to 4%. On this clone itself: Its antigen is unidentified.

CDR1 and CDR2 from the germline V gene are SGHNT and YENEEA. This CDR3 is built from 14 residues. Trimming cost V 2 bases and J 0 bases, with 7 bases left between them. The receptor comes from a young man with glioma. The source material was PBMCs, sampled from a glioma patient whose treatment included an IDH1 peptide vaccine. The chain uses TRBV11-3 and TRBJ1-1; D uncertain. The CDR3 nucleotides read TGTGCCAGCAGCTTAAACAGTCTGAACACTGAAGCTTTCTTT. Its protein product is CASSLNSLNTEAFF.